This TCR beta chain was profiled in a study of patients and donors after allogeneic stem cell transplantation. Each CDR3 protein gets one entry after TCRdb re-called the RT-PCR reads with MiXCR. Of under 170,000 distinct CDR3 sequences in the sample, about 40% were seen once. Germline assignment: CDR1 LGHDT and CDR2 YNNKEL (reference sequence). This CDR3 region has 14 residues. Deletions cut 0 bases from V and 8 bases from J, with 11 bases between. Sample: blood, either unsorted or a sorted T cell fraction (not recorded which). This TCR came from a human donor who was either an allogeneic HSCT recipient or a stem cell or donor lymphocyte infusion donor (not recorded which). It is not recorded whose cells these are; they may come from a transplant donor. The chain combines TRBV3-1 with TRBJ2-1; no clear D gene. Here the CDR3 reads CASSQEAPWDEQFF. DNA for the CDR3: TGTGCCAGCAGCCAAGAGGCGCCCTGGGATGAGCAGTTCTTC.